This is a list of T cell receptor beta chains from one sample in a study of blood T cell repertoires in COVID-19. The repertoire was sequenced with immunoSEQ multiplex PCR; TCRdb's copy has only in-frame clones and lacks some. The table shows 140,000 to 150,000 clones, with 84% occurring only once. The sequenced sample was peripheral blood. These receptors were collected from a human donor in a cohort sampled during active COVID-19. Both conserved end residues are part of each CDR3. D genes are given only for firm matches. Some rows mark clone size as missing; the rest say once, few, many or name a class of expanded clone.

NA	TRBV30	NA	TRBJ2-3	CAWSVLGTSTDTQYF	TGTGCCTGGAGTGTACTAGGAACCAGCACAGATACGCAGTATTTT
NA	TRBV5-6	NA	TRBJ1-6	CASSFRLPDSSPLHF	TGTGCCAGCAGCTTCAGACTCCCGGACAGTTCACCCCTCCACTTT
NA	TRBV19	once	TRBJ2-4	CASSPGVYKNIQYF	TGTGCCAGTAGTCCCGGGGTCTACAAAAACATTCAGTACTTC
TRBD1	TRBV24-1	NA	TRBJ1-2	CATSDTDRGGYTF	TGTGCCACCAGTGATACGGACAGGGGAGGCTACACCTTC
NA	TRBV21-1	NA	TRBJ1-2	CASSKANRGDGGYTF	TGTGCCAGCAGCAAAGCGAACAGGGGTGATGGCGGCTACACCTTC
TRBD1	TRBV28	NA	TRBJ2-7	CASSPRGQGGGEQYF	TGTGCCAGCAGCCCCAGGGGACAGGGGGGGGGCGAGCAGTACTTC
NA	TRBV7-9	NA	TRBJ1-1	CASSSGSGLGNTEAFF	TGTGCCAGCAGCTCCGGATCAGGGTTGGGGAACACTGAAGCTTTCTTT
TRBD2	TRBV18	NA	TRBJ2-7	CASSRKAPAGGGYEQYF	TGTGCCAGCTCACGCAAGGCCCCGGCGGGGGGCGGGTACGAGCAGTACTTC
NA	TRBV5-1	NA	TRBJ2-2	CASSPLANTNTGELFF	TGCGCCAGCAGCCCCCTAGCTAACACAAACACCGGGGAGCTGTTTTTT
NA	TRBV11-2	NA	TRBJ2-3	CASSLLLGVLADTQYF	TGTGCCAGCAGTTTGCTGTTAGGGGTGTTAGCAGATACGCAGTATTTT
TRBD1	TRBV19	NA	TRBJ2-1	CASSIGQGQQFF	TGTGCCAGTAGTATCGGACAGGGTCAGCAGTTCTTC
TRBD1	TRBV6-2/TRBV6-3	few	TRBJ1-5	CASRRDRGRQPQHF	TGTGCCAGCCGCCGGGACAGGGGGCGTCAGCCCCAGCATTTT
NA	TRBV6-5	NA	TRBJ1-2	CASSYREGYGYTF	TGTGCCAGCAGTTACAGGGAGGGGTACGGCTACACCTTC
NA	TRBV2	NA	TRBJ1-3	CASSPRAADTIYF	TGTGCCAGCAGCCCACGTGCAGCGGACACCATATATTTT
NA	TRBV6-5	once	TRBJ1-2	CASSPREGMGYGYTF	TGTGCCAGCAGTCCCCGGGAGGGGATGGGCTATGGCTACACCTTC
TRBD1	TRBV5-1	NA	TRBJ1-2	CASSTGGGRGYTF	TGCGCCAGCTCGACAGGGGGCGGGAGAGGCTACACCTTC
TRBD2	TRBV7-9	NA	TRBJ2-3	CASSRRSGGVLDTQYF	TGTGCCAGCAGCCGTAGGAGCGGGGGGGTCCTAGATACGCAGTATTTT
NA	TRBV7-2	NA	TRBJ1-1	CASSLAHGVDTEAFF	TGTGCCAGCAGCTTAGCGCATGGAGTAGACACTGAAGCTTTCTTT
TRBD2	TRBV7-6	NA	TRBJ2-5	CASSFSGGTQETQYF	TGTGCCAGCAGCTTTAGCGGGGGGACCCAAGAGACCCAGTACTTC
TRBD1	TRBV5-4	NA	TRBJ2-5	CASSREGTGEGTQYF	TGTGCCAGCAGCCGGGAGGGGACAGGGGAGGGGACCCAGTACTTC
TRBD1	TRBV7-9	once	TRBJ2-4	CASTRTGGTDIQYF	TGTGCCAGCACTCGGACAGGGGGCACGGACATTCAGTACTTC
NA	TRBV5-1	NA	TRBJ2-3	CASSLNDAGRGDTQYF	TGCGCCAGCAGCTTAAACGACGCGGGCCGGGGAGATACGCAGTATTTT
NA	TRBV27	NA	TRBJ1-2	CASSLAQGLNYGYTF	TGTGCCAGCAGTTTAGCCCAGGGACTTAACTATGGCTACACCTTC
NA	TRBV19	NA	TRBJ1-5	CASSIGYRLGQPQHF	TGTGCCAGTAGTATAGGTTACAGGCTTGGGCAGCCCCAGCATTTT
NA	TRBV5-1	once	TRBJ2-7	CASNYNQGSYEQYF	TGCGCCAGCAACTACAACCAGGGTTCTTACGAGCAGTACTTC
NA	TRBV7-8	few	TRBJ2-3	CASSSKTEWVDTQYF	TGTGCCAGCAGCTCTAAGACGGAGTGGGTAGATACGCAGTATTTT
TRBD2	TRBV3-1/TRBV3-2	NA	TRBJ2-7	CASSQGLAGGPGEQYF	TGTGCCAGCAGCCAGGGACTAGCGGGGGGGCCGGGCGAGCAGTACTTC
NA	TRBV7-9	NA	TRBJ1-4	CASSPPGSRSNEKLFF	TGTGCCAGCAGCCCCCCGGGGTCTCGCTCCAATGAAAAACTGTTTTTT
NA	TRBV4-1	NA	TRBJ2-7	CASSRQESSYEQYF	TGCGCCAGCAGCCGACAGGAAAGCTCCTACGAGCAGTACTTC
TRBD1	TRBV5-1	few	TRBJ1-2	CASSTLTGDYGYTF	TGCGCCAGCAGCACCCTGACAGGGGATTATGGCTACACCTTC
NA	TRBV7-9	NA	TRBJ1-1	CASSLLGNTEAFF	TGTGCCAGCAGCTTACTAGGGAACACTGAAGCTTTCTTT
NA	TRBV9	NA	TRBJ1-4	CASSVGGDDEKLFF	TGTGCCAGCAGCGTAGGGGGGGACGATGAAAAACTGTTTTTT
TRBD2	TRBV5-1	NA	TRBJ2-1	CASSLASSGPLSSYNEQFF	TGCGCCAGCAGCTTGGCGTCTAGCGGTCCTCTTAGCTCCTACAATGAGCAGTTCTTC
NA	TRBV18	once	TRBJ1-3	CASSSTSGNTIYF	TGTGCCAGCTCGTCTACCTCTGGAAACACCATATATTTT
NA	TRBV6-2/TRBV6-3	NA	TRBJ1-2	CASSYGQVGAYTF	TGTGCCAGCAGTTACGGACAAGTTGGGGCCTACACCTTC
NA	TRBV21-1	NA	TRBJ1-1	CANPTPAPTGLNTEAFF	TGTGCCAACCCTACCCCGGCCCCGACGGGTCTGAACACTGAAGCTTTCTTT
TRBD1	TRBV6-4	NA	TRBJ1-4	CASSVTGTGNEKLFF	TGTGCCAGCAGTGTCACCGGGACAGGGAACGAAAAACTGTTTTTT
TRBD2	TRBV4-3	NA	TRBJ2-3	CASSQEIRRGVDTQYF	TGCGCCAGCAGCCAAGAAATTCGGCGGGGGGTAGATACGCAGTATTTT
NA	TRBV6-2/TRBV6-3	NA	TRBJ2-6	CASSLQGSSGANVLTF	TGTGCCAGCAGTCTTCAGGGTTCCTCTGGGGCCAACGTCCTGACTTTC
NA	TRBV16	NA	TRBJ1-1	CASSRTELRTEAFF	TGTGCCAGCAGCCGGACTGAGCTCCGAACTGAAGCTTTCTTT
NA	TRBV6-6	NA	TRBJ1-5	CASSYSLSVQHF	TGTGCCAGCAGTTACTCGCTGTCGGTCCAGCATTTT
NA	TRBV4-1	few	TRBJ1-5	CASSQDQRLALLGQPQHF	TGCGCCAGCAGCCAAGATCAGCGGCTTGCTTTGTTGGGGCAGCCCCAGCATTTT
TRBD1	TRBV5-1	NA	TRBJ1-2	CASSETGDYGYTF	TGCGCCAGCAGCGAAACAGGGGACTATGGCTACACCTTC
TRBD2	TRBV7-9	NA	TRBJ2-2	CASSLDPRVAGGNTGELFF	TGTGCCAGCAGCTTGGACCCTAGGGTCGCGGGGGGGAACACCGGGGAGCTGTTTTTT
NA	TRBV5-4	few	TRBJ2-5	CASSNAGARSKETQYF	TGTGCCAGCAGTAACGCGGGGGCCCGTTCAAAAGAGACCCAGTACTTC
NA	TRBV19	once	TRBJ2-1	CASTSQGRPYNEQFF	TGTGCCAGTACCTCCCAGGGTAGGCCCTACAATGAGCAGTTCTTC
TRBD1	TRBV5-1	NA	TRBJ1-3	CASSPGQGLSGNTIYF	TGCGCCAGCAGCCCGGGACAGGGGCTCTCTGGAAACACCATATATTTT
TRBD1	TRBV27	NA	TRBJ1-6	CASSIQGVINSPLHF	TGTGCCAGCAGTATACAGGGGGTAATTAATTCACCCCTCCACTTT
TRBD1	TRBV11-2	NA	TRBJ1-1	CASSLARGVNTEAFF	TGTGCCAGCAGCTTAGCCAGGGGGGTGAACACTGAAGCTTTCTTT
TRBD2	TRBV4-1	NA	TRBJ2-5	CASSLTPRGDQETQYF	TGCGCCAGCAGCCTCACTCCTCGGGGGGATCAAGAGACCCAGTACTTC
NA	TRBV3-1/TRBV3-2	NA	TRBJ2-7	CASTGVGGRYEQYF	TGTGCCAGCACCGGGGTGGGTGGGCGGTACGAGCAGTACTTC
NA	TRBV4-2	NA	TRBJ1-2	CASSQGEGHPYGYTF	TGTGCCAGCAGCCAAGGCGAAGGACACCCCTATGGCTACACCTTC
TRBD1	TRBV19	NA	TRBJ2-2	CASSLQTGGLAPNTGELFF	TGTGCCAGTAGTTTACAGACAGGGGGCCTAGCTCCGAACACCGGGGAGCTGTTTTTT
NA	TRBV6-2/TRBV6-3	NA	TRBJ1-2	CASSPLGRLSGYTF	TGTGCCAGCAGTCCCCTGGGGAGGCTCTCGGGCTACACCTTC
TRBD1	TRBV11-3	NA	TRBJ1-2	CASSSDGTGRHGYTF	TGTGCCAGCAGCTCAGATGGGACAGGGAGGCATGGCTACACCTTC